The 15 T cell receptor beta chains below come from one sample, sequenced in a study of blood T cells in healthy people across ages. The use of a sample-barcoded 5' primer and a J-beta primer mix characterized a second PCR of about 7 to 12 cycles. TCRdb fed the 5' RACE reads into MiXCR, producing one record per CDR3 protein. In the table there are 800,000 or so distinct CDR3 sequences, 62% of which are singletons. Sequenced material: blood. Receptors were obtained from a man aged 25-45 years in good health.

The rearrangement uses TRBV12-3 or TRBV12-4 and TRBJ2-1; perhaps TRBD2 as D (5 bases). Trimming left V 9 bases short and J 6 bases short, with 12 bases between. The CDR3 extends over 12 amino acids. The CDR3 region is CARRVAGNEQFF. CDR3 DNA sequence: TGTGCCAGGCGGGTAGCAGGCAATGAGCAGTTCTTC.

The rearrangement links TRBV11-2 to TRBJ1-4, with 8 bases fitting TRBD1. Germline trimming cut 4 bases from V and 2 bases from J; bases unmatched to any gene: 12. The CDR3 is 18 residues long. CDR1 and CDR2 from the germline V gene are SGHAT and FQNNGV. The CDR3 nucleotides read TGTGCCAGCAGCTCCCGGACAGGGCTGGTTGTGACTAATGAAAAACTGTTTTTT. Translation: CASSSRTGLVVTNEKLFF.

A few counts support this clonotype. The chain uses TRBV27 and TRBJ2-4; the D is unclear. The DNA end favors TRBJ2-7, so the J call may be wrong. CDR3 size: 16 residues. The V gene's germline CDR1 is MNHEY and CDR2 SMNVEV (reference sequence). The CDR3 region is CASSPTGSSLYYEQYF. The CDR3 DNA follows: TGTGCCAGCAGCCCGACCGGGTCTTCCCTATACTACGAGCAGTACTTC.

About this clonotype itself: A read error may produce the germline difference seen at one junction end. The chain carries TRBV5-6 and TRBJ1-2; maybe TRBD1 (6 bases). The V gene's germline CDR1 is SGHDT and CDR2 YYEEEE. The CDR3 spans 16 residues. CDR3 DNA: TGTGCCAGCAGCCAGTCAGGGGATTGGATGGACTATGGTTACACCTTC. Translated, it gives CASSQSGDWMDYGYTF. The entire variable domain, with the rest obtained from reference TRBV5-6 and TRBJ1-2, is as follows: DAGVTQSPTHLIKTRGQQVTLRCSPKSGHDTVSWYQQALGQGPQFIFQYYEEEERQRGNFPDRFSGHQFPNYSSELNVNALLLGDSALYLCASSQSGDWMDYGYTFGSGTRLTVV.

The J gene is TRBJ2-1, the V gene TRBV7-2; the match to TRBD2 covers 10 bases. With 0 bases clipped from V and 6 bases from J, the junction kept 2 bases outside the gene matches. Germline CDR1 is SGHTA and CDR2 is FQGNSA. The CDR3 runs 15 residues. The CDR3 DNA reads as TGTGCCAGCAGCTTAGCCTCTAGCGGGGGCAATGAGCAGTTCTTC. The encoded protein is CASSLASSGGNEQFF.

This sequence joins TRBV4-2 and TRBJ2-7; possibly TRBD2 for D (6 bases). The CDR3 loop spans 14 amino acids. Germline V gene sequence: CDR1 LGHNA, CDR2 YNFKEQ. V was cut by 3 bases and J by 4 bases, with 13 bases left in between. CDR3 loop: CASSQIAEMYEQYF. The CDR3 nucleotides read TGTGCCAGCAGCCAGATAGCGGAGATGTACGAGCAGTACTTC.

This clonotype was detected only a few times. This sequence joins TRBV29-1 and TRBJ2-7; D gene ambiguous. This CDR3 is 10 amino acids long. Germline assignment: CDR1 SQVTM and CDR2 ANQGSEA. V was cut by 2 bases and J by 5 bases, with 4 bases left in between. CDR3 amino acids: CSVESDEQYF. CDR3 in DNA: TGCAGCGTTGAAAGCGACGAGCAGTACTTC.

To note about this clonotype: At one boundary the junction diverges from the germline segment, which might be a read error. This chain uses TRBV7-7 with TRBJ2-1; TRBD2 agrees at 7 bases. The V gene's germline CDR1 is SSHAT and CDR2 FNYEAQ (reference sequence). CDR3 size: 15 residues. CDR3 residues: CASSSGRAGINEQFF. The CDR3 DNA reads TGTGCTAGCAGCTCGGGACGAGCGGGGATCAATGAGCAGTTCTTC.

Only a few counts were recorded for this clonotype. The chain links TRBV18 to TRBJ2-4; maybe TRBD1 (5 bases). The J call may be faulty, since TRBJ2-7 better matches the DNA end. CDR3 size: 13 residues. Germline CDR1 and CDR2: KGHSH and LQKENI. CDR3 sequence reads: CASSPTPDTEQYF. The CDR3 DNA follows: TGTGCCAGCTCACCCACCCCGGACACCGAGCAGTACTTC.

Note on this clonotype: The junction departs from the called germline gene at one end, perhaps through a read error. The chain links TRBV4-3 to TRBJ2-5; 9 positions agree with TRBD1. The assigned J gene may be wrong: the sequence end matches TRBJ2-7 better. Germline CDR1 reads LGHNA; CDR2 reads YSLEER. This CDR3 is 15 amino acids long. CDR3 in DNA: TGCGCCAGCGGCATTGGGACAGGGACCTCCTGCGAGCAGTACTTC. It is translated as CASGIGTGTSCEQYF.

This clonotype was counted between two and nine times. The V and J genes are TRBV25-1 and TRBJ2-1; D gene unclear. This CDR3 spans 11 amino acids. Trimming took off 0 bases at V and 10 bases at J, with 4 bases between the two ends. CDR1 MGHDK and CDR2 SYGVNS come from the germline V gene. The CDR3 sequence: CASSEYVEQFF. The CDR3 coding sequence is TGTGCCAGCAGTGAATATGTCGAGCAGTTCTTC.

This chain joins TRBV7-2 and TRBJ2-2; 8 bases match TRBD1. V lost 5 bases and J lost 7; bases outside the gene matches: 12. The CDR3 contains 16 residues. Germline V CDR1 and CDR2: SGHTA, FQGNSA. CDR3 amino acids: CASSPGDWGTGGELFF. DNA of the CDR3: TGTGCCAGCAGCCCCGGGGACTGGGGGACAGGCGGGGAGCTGTTTTTT.

This clonotype was counted a single time. The V and J genes are TRBV9 and TRBJ2-5; a possible D gene is TRBD2 (6 bases). CDR1 is SGDLS and CDR2 is YYNGEE in the germline V gene. V lost 3 bases to trimming and J lost 13 bases, with 19 bases between them. CDR3 length equals 13 residues. CDR3 sequence: CASSGGAGGGLYF. As DNA, the CDR3 is TGTGCCAGCAGCGGAGGGGCAGGCGGAGGGTTGTACTTC.

The rearrangement uses TRBV6-6 and TRBJ2-7; 7 nucleotides align to TRBD2. CDR1 and CDR2 (germline): MNHNY, SVGAGI (reference sequence). This CDR3 spans 14 amino acids. V lost 5 bases, J lost 0 bases, and 4 bases stayed unmatched. The CDR3: CASSQLALSYEQYF. As DNA, the CDR3 is TGTGCCAGCAGTCAACTAGCGCTCTCCTACGAGCAGTACTTC.

The chain employs TRBV28 and TRBJ2-7; TRBD1 is a possible D gene (6 bases). Trimming removed 5 bases at V and 6 bases at J, with 14 bases between. The germline V gene has CDR1 MDHEN and CDR2 SYDVKM. The CDR3 covers 13 residues. CDR3 bases: TGTGCCAGCAGTGCCTCACAGGGTCTCGAGCAGTACTTC. Encoded protein: CASSASQGLEQYF.